One sample yielded the 27 T cell receptor beta chains listed below, sequenced in a study of blood T cell repertoires in COVID-19. Here immunoSEQ multiplex PCR was the method, and the copy in TCRdb shows in-frame clones only, minus some. The sample has under 150,000 clones; over 80% are singletons. The sample consisted of peripheral blood. Source of these receptors: a man aged 30 to 45 with acute or convalescent COVID-19.

Only a few counts were recorded for this clone. The CDR3 DNA follows: TGTGCCAGTAGTTTCCTCGTTAGCGGGAGCTCCTACAATGAGCAGTTCTTC. Its translation is CASSFLVSGSSYNEQFF. V is TRBV19 and J is TRBJ2-1, with 9 bases lining up with TRBD2. CDR1 and CDR2 from the germline V gene are LNHDA and SQIVND (reference sequence). The CDR3 contains 17 residues. Germline trimming cut 5 bases from V and 0 bases from J; bases unmatched to any gene: 8. Combining the CDR3 with reference TRBV19 and TRBJ2-1 gives the whole variable domain DGGITQSPKYLFRKEGQNVTLSCEQNLNHDAMYWYRQDPGQGLRLIYYSQIVNDFQKGDIAEGYSVSREKKESFPLTVTSAQKNPTAFYLCASSFLVSGSSYNEQFFGPGTRLTVL.

The chain recombines TRBV9 with TRBJ2-3; D may be TRBD2 (6 bases). Germline loops: CDR1 SGDLS, CDR2 YYNGEE. Trimming pared 7 bases from V and 0 bases from J, leaving 12 bases between. CDR3 length: 14 residues. This chain's CDR3 is CASSTGTSTDTQYF. For the CDR3, the DNA is TGTGCCAGCTCCACTGGGACTAGCACAGATACGCAGTATTTT. The whole variable domain, filled in from reference TRBV9 and TRBJ2-3, reads DSGVTQTPKHLITATGQRVTLRCSPRSGDLSVYWYQQSLDQGLQFLIQYYNGEERAKGNILERFSAQQFPDLHSELNLSSLELGDSALYFCASSTGTSTDTQYFGPGTRLTVL.

V is TRBV18 and J is TRBJ2-5, with D hard to call. Germline CDR1 KGHSH, CDR2 LQKENI. The CDR3 length is 13 residues. Trimming removed 1 base at V and 4 bases at J, with 7 bases between. The DNA of the CDR3 is TGTGCCAGCTCACCACAGCGCCTAGAGACCCAGTACTTC. Its translation is CASSPQRLETQYF.

The chain employs TRBV7-2 and TRBJ1-6; D call uncertain. Germline V gene lookup returns CDR1 SGHTA and CDR2 FQGNSA. V was shortened by 5 bases and J by 2 bases, with 10 bases between the two germline ends. CDR3 length: 15 residues. The CDR3 protein is CASSPPGTYNSPLHF. CDR3 nucleotides: TGTGCCAGCAGCCCCCCCGGGACCTATAATTCACCCCTCCACTTT. The whole variable domain, filled in from reference TRBV7-2 and TRBJ1-6, reads GAGVSQSPSNKVTEKGKDVELRCDPISGHTALYWYRQSLGQGLEFLIYFQGNSAPDKSGLPSDRFSAERTGGSVSTLTIQRTQQEDSAVYLCASSPPGTYNSPLHFGNGTRLTVT.

V is TRBV6-5 and J is TRBJ2-5; 8 nucleotides match TRBD1. CDR1 is MNHEY, CDR2 SVGAGI, per germline. Trimming took 6 bases from V and 5 from J; bases not matched to a gene: 5. The CDR3 has 13 amino acids. CDR3 residues: CASSPDRAETQYF. CDR3 nucleotides: TGTGCCAGCAGCCCGGACAGGGCCGAGACCCAGTACTTC.

The chain is built from TRBV30 and TRBJ1-5, with D possibly matching TRBD1 (5 bases). Trimming took 2 bases from V and 6 from J, leaving 17 bases between them. The CDR3 is 15 amino acids. Germline V gene data show CDR1 as GTSNPN and CDR2 as SVGIG (reference sequence). The CDR3 DNA reads TGTGCCTGGAGTCCCCGGGACGGGAGGGCTCAGCCCCAGCATTTT. Translation: CAWSPRDGRAQPQHF.

The CDR3 protein is CASSQDLAGQPQHF. CDR3 coding DNA: TGCGCCAGCAGCCAAGATCTCGCGGGGCAGCCCCAGCATTTT. J is TRBJ1-5 and V is TRBV4-1; D is ambiguous. The V gene lost 0 bases and the J gene lost 7 bases, with 10 bases spanning the gap. Germline CDR1 reads MGHRA; CDR2 reads YSYEKL. The CDR3 consists of 14 residues.

This clone appeared a few times. The V and J genes are TRBV7-9 and TRBJ1-1, with D hard to call. Per germline, CDR1 SEHNR and CDR2 FQNEAQ (reference sequence). This CDR3 has 14 amino acids. V was trimmed by 5 bases and J by 6 bases, leaving 16 bases between them. In DNA, the CDR3 is TGTGCCAGCAGCCCCATTGGTGGCGGGGCTGAAGCTTTCTTT. Translating gives CASSPIGGGAEAFF. Combining the CDR3 with reference TRBV7-9 and TRBJ1-1 gives the whole variable domain DTGVSQNPRHKITKRGQNVTFRCDPISEHNRLYWYRQTLGQGPEFLTYFQNEAQLEKSRLLSDRFSAERPKGSFSTLEIQRTEQGDSAMYLCASSPIGGGAEAFFGQGTRLTVV.

The V and J genes are TRBV6-5 and TRBJ1-5; 9 nucleotides match TRBD1. The CDR3 has 15 residues. Per germline, CDR1 MNHEY and CDR2 SVGAGI. Trimming removed 5 bases from V and 3 bases from J; junction bases left unmatched: 5. The CDR3 reads CASSTTGGYNQPQHF. CDR3 nucleotide sequence: TGTGCCAGCAGTACGACAGGGGGTTACAATCAGCCCCAGCATTTT.

This clone was recorded a few times. The J gene is TRBJ1-2, the V gene TRBV19; 10 bases map to TRBD1. Per the germline V gene, CDR1 is LNHDA and CDR2 is SQIVND (reference sequence). V dropped 4 bases and J dropped 8; count of bases not matched to a gene: 10. The CDR3 totals 15 residues. DNA for the CDR3: TGTGCCAGTAGTACGACAGGGGGCGCTCCAGGGGGCTACACCTTC. Amino acids: CASSTTGGAPGGYTF.

The genes are TRBV27 and TRBJ1-6; D gene ambiguous. The V gene's germline CDR1 is MNHEY and CDR2 SMNVEV (reference sequence). The V and J ends lost 3 bases and 4 bases respectively, with 7 bases between them. This CDR3 has 14 amino acids. CDR3 bases: TGTGCCAGCAGTTTGGGGAGTTATAATTCACCCCTCCACTTT. Translated, it gives CASSLGSYNSPLHF.

The sample holds one count of this clone. This rearrangement joins TRBV28 to TRBJ2-3, with D perhaps TRBD2 (6 bases). The CDR3 consists of 15 residues. Germline V gives CDR1 MDHEN, CDR2 SYDVKM. V gave up 7 bases and J gave up 4 bases, with 18 bases separating them. CDR3 sequence (DNA): TGTGCCAGCACCACCCGGGCTAGCGAGCCAGATACGCAGTATTTT. Amino acids: CASTTRASEPDTQYF.

This chain links TRBV9 with TRBJ2-2, with 9 bases identical to TRBD1. Germline V gene lookup returns CDR1 SGDLS and CDR2 YYNGEE. The junction had 4 bases not matched to a gene; V was cut back by 0 bases and J by 7 bases. The CDR3 consists of 15 residues. The DNA of the CDR3 is TGTGCCAGCAGCGTAGGTACAGGGGGCCACGGGGAGCTGTTTTTT. It yields the protein CASSVGTGGHGELFF.

This chain joins TRBV11-2 and TRBJ1-3, with unresolved D. V was pared by 5 bases and J by 3 bases, with 11 bases between. There are 14 residues in the CDR3. CDR1 is SGHAT, CDR2 FQNNGV, per germline. The CDR3 reads CASSPPGFGNTIYF. CDR3 coding DNA: TGTGCCAGCAGCCCACCGGGTTTTGGAAACACCATATATTTT.

This chain connects TRBV9 to TRBJ1-1; maybe TRBD1 (5 bases). The CDR3 runs to 15 residues. V lost 3 bases and J lost 4, with 16 bases in between. In germline, CDR1 is SGDLS, CDR2 YYNGEE. The CDR3 reads CASSEGRQYGTEAFF. CDR3 coding DNA: TGTGCCAGCAGCGAGGGAAGACAGTATGGCACTGAAGCTTTCTTT. Using reference TRBV9 and TRBJ1-1 for the parts outside the CDR3, the full variable domain is DSGVTQTPKHLITATGQRVTLRCSPRSGDLSVYWYQQSLDQGLQFLIQYYNGEERAKGNILERFSAQQFPDLHSELNLSSLELGDSALYFCASSEGRQYGTEAFFGQGTRLTVV.

The chain has TRBV27 and TRBJ1-5, with a tentative D call TRBD1 (5 bases). The CDR3 totals 12 residues. Germline V gene lookup returns CDR1 MNHEY and CDR2 SMNVEV (reference sequence). Deletions cut 3 bases from V and 7 bases from J, with 7 bases between. The CDR3 nucleotides are TGTGCCAGCAGTTTTCCAGGGCAGCCCCAGCATTTT. As protein: CASSFPGQPQHF.

The rearrangement joins TRBV9 to TRBJ1-4; 7 bases are a match to TRBD1. From germline, CDR1 is SGDLS and CDR2 YYNGEE. This CDR3 has 15 residues. The junction had 2 bases not matched to a gene; V was cut back by 3 bases and J by 0 bases. This CDR3 reads CASSATGATNEKLFF. Here the CDR3 DNA reads TGTGCCAGCAGCGCCACAGGGGCAACTAATGAAAAACTGTTTTTT. Looking up the rest from reference TRBV9 and TRBJ1-4 gives the full variable domain: DSGVTQTPKHLITATGQRVTLRCSPRSGDLSVYWYQQSLDQGLQFLIQYYNGEERAKGNILERFSAQQFPDLHSELNLSSLELGDSALYFCASSATGATNEKLFFGSGTQLSVL.

The genes are TRBV19 and TRBJ1-1, with 7 positions matching TRBD1. The CDR3 sequence is 14 residues long. With V trimmed by 5 bases and J by 8 bases, 11 bases remained unmatched. From germline, CDR1 is LNHDA and CDR2 SQIVND (reference sequence). The CDR3 sequence is CASSLRDSLTEAFF. The CDR3 nucleotides are TGTGCCAGTAGTCTTCGGGACAGTTTGACCGAAGCTTTCTTT.

The chain uses TRBV30 and TRBJ2-7; TRBD1 matches at 7 bases. Losses at the gene ends were 5 bases for V and 3 bases for J; bases not matched to a gene: 10. Germline V gives CDR1 GTSNPN, CDR2 SVGIG (reference sequence). The CDR3 length is 14 residues. The CDR3: CAWAPGQTFYEQYF. CDR3 DNA sequence: TGTGCCTGGGCTCCGGGACAGACCTTCTACGAGCAGTACTTC. The full variable domain, rest sourced from reference TRBV30 and TRBJ2-7, is SQTIHQWPATLVQPVGSPLSLECTVEGTSNPNLYWYRQAAGRGLQLLFYSVGIGQISSEVPQNLSASRPQDRQFILSSKKLLLSDSGFYLCAWAPGQTFYEQYFGPGTRLTVT.

Remarks on this clone: In the same sample, other DNA sequences code for this CDR3. The rearrangement joins TRBV30 to TRBJ1-6; TRBD1 aligns across 9 bases. Germline V gene sequence: CDR1 GTSNPN, CDR2 SVGIG (reference sequence). After removal of 5 bases from V and 8 bases from J, the junction contained 4 bases not matched to a gene. The CDR3 contains 13 residues. DNA for the CDR3: TGTGCCTGGCACAGGGGGCGAGATTCACCCCTCCACTTT. Its protein product is CAWHRGRDSPLHF.

The chain couples TRBV30 to TRBJ2-1; 8 nucleotides line up with TRBD2. The CDR3 is 14 residues long. Germline trimming cut 0 bases from V and 8 bases from J; bases unmatched to any gene: 6. CDR1 GTSNPN and CDR2 SVGIG come from the germline V gene (reference sequence). In DNA, the CDR3 is TGTGCCTGGAGTGTACGACTAGCGTCCCATGAGCAGTTCTTC. This codes for CAWSVRLASHEQFF.

The chain joins TRBV3-1 (or the pseudogene TRBV3-2) to TRBJ2-1, with 9 bases fitting TRBD2. V dropped 1 base and J dropped 8; count of bases not matched to a gene: 12. Germline V CDR1 and CDR2: LGHDT, YNNKEL (reference sequence). The CDR3 runs to 17 residues. CDR3 nucleotides: TGTGCCAGCAGCCAAGGTCTCGGGACTAGCACGTTCCATGAGCAGTTCTTC. Residues: CASSQGLGTSTFHEQFF.

This chain connects TRBV25-1 to TRBJ2-3; a possible D gene is TRBD2 (7 bases). The CDR3 extends over 14 amino acids. The germline V and J ends were trimmed by 8 bases and 4 bases, with 16 bases remaining between them. Germline V gene data show CDR1 as MGHDK and CDR2 as SYGVNS. CDR3 in amino acids: CASLGGARSDTQYF. The DNA of the CDR3 is TGTGCCAGCCTGGGGGGGGCGAGATCAGATACGCAGTATTTT. Drawing the rest from reference TRBV25-1 and TRBJ2-3, the complete variable domain is EADIYQTPRYLVIGTGKKITLECSQTMGHDKMYWYQQDPGMELHLIHYSYGVNSTEKGDLSSESTVSRIRTEHFPLTLESARPSHTSQYLCASLGGARSDTQYFGPGTRLTVL.

V and J are TRBV27 and TRBJ2-5; D remains ambiguous. There are 12 residues in the CDR3. With 3 bases removed from V and 4 bases from J, the gap between germline ends came to 6 bases. Germline assignment: CDR1 MNHEY and CDR2 SMNVEV (reference sequence). The CDR3 coding sequence is TGTGCCAGCAGTTTTTCGGGAGAGACCCAGTACTTC. Translating it yields CASSFSGETQYF.

The chain carries TRBV5-8 and TRBJ1-1; 10 nucleotides align to TRBD1. The germline gives CDR1 SGHTS, CDR2 YDEGEE. The CDR3 has 15 amino acids. The V segment lost 2 bases and the J segment 7 bases; nucleotides outside the gene matches: 8. The CDR3 sequence: CASSFEGGTGVEAFF. CDR3 nucleotides: TGTGCCAGCAGCTTTGAAGGTGGGACAGGGGTTGAAGCTTTCTTT.

The chain links TRBV29-1 to TRBJ1-2, with 10 nucleotides matching TRBD1. V was clipped by 3 bases and J by 5 bases; unmatched bases: 9. CDR1 is SQVTM and CDR2 is ANQGSEA in the germline V gene. CDR3 size: 15 residues. The CDR3 sequence is CSVEVRDRGWYGYTF. CDR3 DNA sequence: TGCAGCGTTGAGGTTCGGGACAGGGGATGGTATGGCTACACCTTC.

This rearrangement joins TRBV14 to TRBJ1-3; 8 nucleotides line up with TRBD1. Germline CDR1 reads SGHDN; CDR2 reads FVKESK. V shed 3 bases and J 0 bases; nucleotides not matched to a gene: 10. This CDR3 contains 18 residues. The CDR3 sequence: CASSHRDRPSNSGNTIYF. The CDR3 DNA is TGTGCCAGCAGCCACCGGGACAGGCCCTCAAACTCTGGAAACACCATATATTTT.